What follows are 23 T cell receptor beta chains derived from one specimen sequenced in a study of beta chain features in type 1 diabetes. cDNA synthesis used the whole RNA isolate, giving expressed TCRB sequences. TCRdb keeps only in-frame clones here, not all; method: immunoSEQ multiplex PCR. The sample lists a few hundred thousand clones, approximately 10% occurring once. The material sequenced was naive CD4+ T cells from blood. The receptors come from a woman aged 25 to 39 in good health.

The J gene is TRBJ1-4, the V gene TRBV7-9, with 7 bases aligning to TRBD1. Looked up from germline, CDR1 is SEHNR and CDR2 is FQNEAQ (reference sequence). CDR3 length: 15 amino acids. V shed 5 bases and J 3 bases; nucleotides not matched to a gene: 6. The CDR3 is CASSPTGRANEKLFF. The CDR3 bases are TGTGCCAGCAGCCCGACAGGGCGGGCTAATGAAAAACTGTTTTTT.

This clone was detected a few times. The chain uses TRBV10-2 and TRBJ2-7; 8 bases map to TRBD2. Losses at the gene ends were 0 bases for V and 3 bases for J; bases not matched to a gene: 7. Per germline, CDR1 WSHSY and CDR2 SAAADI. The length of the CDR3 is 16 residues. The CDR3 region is CASSESVGRALYEQYF. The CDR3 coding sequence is TGCGCCAGCAGTGAGTCCGTCGGGAGGGCCCTCTACGAGCAGTACTTC.

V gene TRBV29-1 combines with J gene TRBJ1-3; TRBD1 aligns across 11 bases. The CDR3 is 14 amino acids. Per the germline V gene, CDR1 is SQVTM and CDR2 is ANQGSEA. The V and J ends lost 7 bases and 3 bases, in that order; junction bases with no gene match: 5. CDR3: CSAGQGAGGNTIYF. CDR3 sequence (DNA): TGCAGCGCTGGACAGGGGGCAGGTGGAAACACCATATATTTT. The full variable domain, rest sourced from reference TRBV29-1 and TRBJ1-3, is SAVISQKPSRDICQRGTSLTIQCQVDSQVTMMFWYRQQPGQSLTLIATANQGSEATYESGFVIDKFPISRPNLTFSTLTVSNMSPEDSSIYLCSAGQGAGGNTIYFGEGSWLTVV.

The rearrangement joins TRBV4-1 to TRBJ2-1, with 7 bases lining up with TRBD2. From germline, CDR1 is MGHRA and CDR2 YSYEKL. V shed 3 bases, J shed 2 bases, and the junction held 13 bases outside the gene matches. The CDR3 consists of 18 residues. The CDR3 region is CASSQAVGGKKTYNEQFF. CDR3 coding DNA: TGCGCCAGCAGCCAGGCCGTGGGGGGGAAAAAAACCTACAATGAGCAGTTCTTC.

CDR3 bases: TGTGCCAGCAAGACAGGGGCCACCGGCTACACCTTC. Translated: CASKTGATGYTF. This rearrangement joins TRBV2 to TRBJ1-2, with TRBD1 matching 8 bases. The CDR3 is made up of 12 amino acids. The ends lost 7 bases at V and 8 bases at J; junction bases unmatched: 6. Germline CDR1 SNHLY, CDR2 FYNNEI. Using reference TRBV2 and TRBJ1-2 for the parts outside the CDR3, the full variable domain is EPEVTQTPSHQVTQMGQEVILRCVPISNHLYFYWYRQILGQKVEFLVSFYNNEISEKSEIFDDQFSVERPDGSNFTLKIRSTKLEDSAMYFCASKTGATGYTFGSGTRLTVV.

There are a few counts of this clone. The CDR3 loop reads CASSPGHTPNENTEAFF. The CDR3 DNA sequence: TGTGCCAGCAGCCCAGGACATACCCCGAATGAGAACACTGAAGCTTTCTTT. This chain links TRBV5-4 with TRBJ1-1; D perhaps matches TRBD1 (5 bases). This CDR3 has 17 residues. The V end was cut by 4 bases, the J end by 1 base, with 20 bases between. The germline CDR1 and CDR2 sequences are SGHNT and YYREEE (reference sequence).

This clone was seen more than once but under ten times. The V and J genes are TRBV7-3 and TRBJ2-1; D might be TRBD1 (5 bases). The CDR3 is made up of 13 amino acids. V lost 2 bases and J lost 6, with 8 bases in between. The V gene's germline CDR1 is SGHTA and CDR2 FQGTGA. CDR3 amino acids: CASSLWGFNEQFF. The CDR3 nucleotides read TGTGCCAGCAGCTTATGGGGCTTCAATGAGCAGTTCTTC.

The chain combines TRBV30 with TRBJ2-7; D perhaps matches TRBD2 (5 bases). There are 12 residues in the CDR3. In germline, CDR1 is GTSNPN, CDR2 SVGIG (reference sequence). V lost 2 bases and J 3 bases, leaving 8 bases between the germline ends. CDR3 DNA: TGTGCCTGGAGTCCTAGCCACTACGAGCAGTACTTC. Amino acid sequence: CAWSPSHYEQYF.

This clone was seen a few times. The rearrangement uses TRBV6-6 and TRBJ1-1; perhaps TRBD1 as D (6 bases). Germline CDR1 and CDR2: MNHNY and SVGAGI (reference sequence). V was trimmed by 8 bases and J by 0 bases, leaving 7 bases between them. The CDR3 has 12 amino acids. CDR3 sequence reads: CASEGVNTEAFF. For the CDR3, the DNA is TGTGCCAGCGAGGGGGTGAACACTGAAGCTTTCTTT.

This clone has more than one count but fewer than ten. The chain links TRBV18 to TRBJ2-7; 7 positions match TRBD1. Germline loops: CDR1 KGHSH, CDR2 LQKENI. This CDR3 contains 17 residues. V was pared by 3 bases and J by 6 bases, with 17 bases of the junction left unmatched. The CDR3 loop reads CASSPRGTQGQISEQYF. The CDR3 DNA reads TGTGCCAGCTCACCCCGGGGCACACAGGGGCAAATCTCCGAGCAGTACTTC.

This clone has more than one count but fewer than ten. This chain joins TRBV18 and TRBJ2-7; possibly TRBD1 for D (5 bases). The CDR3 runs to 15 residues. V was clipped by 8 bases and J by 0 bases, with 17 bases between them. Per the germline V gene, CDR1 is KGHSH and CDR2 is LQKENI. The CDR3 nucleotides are TGTGCCAGCCGCCTTGGACCGGACAACTCCTACGAGCAGTACTTC. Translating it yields CASRLGPDNSYEQYF.

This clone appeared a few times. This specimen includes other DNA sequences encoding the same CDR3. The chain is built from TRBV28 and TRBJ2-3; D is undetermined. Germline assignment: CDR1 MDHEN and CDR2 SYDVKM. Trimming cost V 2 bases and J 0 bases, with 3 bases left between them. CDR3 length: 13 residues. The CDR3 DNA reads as TGTGCCAGCAGTTTAAGCAGCACAGATACGCAGTATTTT. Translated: CASSLSSTDTQYF. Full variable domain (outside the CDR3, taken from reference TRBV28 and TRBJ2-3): DVKVTQSSRYLVKRTGEKVFLECVQDMDHENMFWYRQDPGLGLRLIYFSYDVKMKEKGDIPEGYSVSREKKERFSLILESASTNQTSMYLCASSLSSTDTQYFGPGTRLTVL.

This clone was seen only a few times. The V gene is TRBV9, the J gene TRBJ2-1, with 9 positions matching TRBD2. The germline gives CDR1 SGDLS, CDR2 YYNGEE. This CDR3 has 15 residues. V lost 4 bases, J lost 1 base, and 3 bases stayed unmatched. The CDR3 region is CASSPLAGSYNEQFF. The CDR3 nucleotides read TGTGCCAGCAGCCCCCTAGCGGGATCCTACAATGAGCAGTTCTTC.

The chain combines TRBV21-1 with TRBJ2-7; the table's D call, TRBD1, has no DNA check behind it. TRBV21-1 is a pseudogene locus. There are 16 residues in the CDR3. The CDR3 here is CASSKGPRTGAYEQYF. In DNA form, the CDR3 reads TGTGCCAGCAGCAAGGGGCCAAGGACAGGAGCATACGAGCAGTACTTC.

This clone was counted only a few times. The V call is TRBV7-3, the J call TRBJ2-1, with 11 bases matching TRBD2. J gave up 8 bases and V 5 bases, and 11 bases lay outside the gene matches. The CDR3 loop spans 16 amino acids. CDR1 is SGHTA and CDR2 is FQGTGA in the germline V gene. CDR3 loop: CASSPIAGGPVHEQFF. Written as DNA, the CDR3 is TGTGCCAGCAGCCCCATAGCGGGAGGGCCTGTCCATGAGCAGTTCTTC.

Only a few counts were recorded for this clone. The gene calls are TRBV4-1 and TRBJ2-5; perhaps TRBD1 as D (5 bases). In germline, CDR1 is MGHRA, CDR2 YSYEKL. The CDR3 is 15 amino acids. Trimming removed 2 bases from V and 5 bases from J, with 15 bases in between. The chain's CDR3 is CASSQNQGLSETQYF. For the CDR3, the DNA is TGCGCCAGCAGCCAAAACCAGGGCCTCTCGGAGACCCAGTACTTC.

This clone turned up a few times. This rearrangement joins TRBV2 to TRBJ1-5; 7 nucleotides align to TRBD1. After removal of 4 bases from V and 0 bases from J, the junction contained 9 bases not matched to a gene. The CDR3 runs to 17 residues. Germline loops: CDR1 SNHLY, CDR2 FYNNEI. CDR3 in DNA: TGTGCCAGCAGTGCCCCGGGACAGTCGTATAGCAATCAGCCCCAGCATTTT. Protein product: CASSAPGQSYSNQPQHF.

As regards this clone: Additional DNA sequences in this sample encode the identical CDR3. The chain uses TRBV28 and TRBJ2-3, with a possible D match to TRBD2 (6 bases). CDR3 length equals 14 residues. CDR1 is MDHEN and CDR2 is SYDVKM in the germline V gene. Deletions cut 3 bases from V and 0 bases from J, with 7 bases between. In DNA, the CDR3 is TGTGCCAGCAGTTTTAGCGGCAGCACAGATACGCAGTATTTT. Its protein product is CASSFSGSTDTQYF.

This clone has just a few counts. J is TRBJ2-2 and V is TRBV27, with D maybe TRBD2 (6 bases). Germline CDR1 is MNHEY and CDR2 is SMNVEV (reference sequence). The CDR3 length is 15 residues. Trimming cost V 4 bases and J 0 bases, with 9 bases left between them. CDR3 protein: CASSSRGTNTGELFF. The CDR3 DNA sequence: TGTGCCAGCAGTTCCCGCGGGACGAACACCGGGGAGCTGTTTTTT.

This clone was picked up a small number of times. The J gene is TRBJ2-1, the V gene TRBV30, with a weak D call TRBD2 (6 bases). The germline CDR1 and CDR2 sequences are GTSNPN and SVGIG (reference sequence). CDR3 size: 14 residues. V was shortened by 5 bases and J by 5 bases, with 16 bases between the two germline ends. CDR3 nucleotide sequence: TGTGCCTGGGACACTAGCCTCCCCAACAATGAGCAGTTCTTC. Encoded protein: CAWDTSLPNNEQFF.

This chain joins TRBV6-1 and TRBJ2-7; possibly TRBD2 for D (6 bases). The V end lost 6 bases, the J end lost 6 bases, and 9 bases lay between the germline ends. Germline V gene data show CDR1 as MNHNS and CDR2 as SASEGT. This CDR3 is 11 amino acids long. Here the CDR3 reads CASSVAVEQYF. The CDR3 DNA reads TGTGCCAGCAGCGTAGCGGTCGAGCAGTACTTC.

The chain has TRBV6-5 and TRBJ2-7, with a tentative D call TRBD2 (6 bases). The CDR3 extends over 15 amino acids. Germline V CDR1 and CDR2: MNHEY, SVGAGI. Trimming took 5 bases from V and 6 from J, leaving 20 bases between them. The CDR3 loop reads CASSTDLWRASEQYF. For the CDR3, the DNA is TGTGCCAGCAGTACAGACCTTTGGAGGGCCTCCGAGCAGTACTTC.

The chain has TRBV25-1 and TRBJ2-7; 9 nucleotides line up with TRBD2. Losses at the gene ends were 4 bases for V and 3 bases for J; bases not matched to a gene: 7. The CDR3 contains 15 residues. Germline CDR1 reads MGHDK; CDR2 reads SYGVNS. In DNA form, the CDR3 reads TGTGCCAGCAGTGCCAGCCTAGCGGGAATCTACGAGCAGTACTTC. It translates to CASSASLAGIYEQYF.